What follows are 24 T cell receptor beta chains derived from one specimen sequenced in a study of regulatory T cells in long-lasting Graves disease. Time point in this sample: persistent/refractory GD, antithyroid drugs over 5 years with positive TRAb. Extracted RNA from PBMCs served as the source of the TCR library. Relying on iRepertoire HTBI primers and Arm-PCR of CDR3 regions, the team built TCR beta libraries. Using its own MiXCR run on the multiplex PCR reads, TCRdb lists one record per CDR3 protein. The sample consists of 350,000 to 450,000 distinct CDR3 sequences, about 20% of them appearing once. The specimen comprised peripheral blood mononuclear cells (PBMCs), sampled when the disease was refractory, from a patient treated with antithyroid drugs. The receptors here all came from a female donor with Graves disease.

This clonotype has more than one count but fewer than ten. J is TRBJ2-1 and V is TRBV24-1, with 8 bases fitting TRBD2. Germline lookup yields CDR1 KGHDR and CDR2 SFDVKD. The CDR3 runs 12 residues. The ends lost 7 bases at V and 11 bases at J; junction bases unmatched: 6. The CDR3 sequence: CATSALAGKQFF. CDR3 bases: TGTGCCACCAGCGCCCTAGCGGGTAAGCAGTTCTTC.

This clonotype showed up many times. The V call is TRBV28, the J call TRBJ1-6; 12 positions agree with TRBD1. Germline CDR1 is MDHEN and CDR2 is SYDVKM. V shed 6 bases, J shed 16 bases, and the junction held 19 bases outside the gene matches. The CDR3 covers 17 residues. The CDR3, as DNA: TGTGCCAGCAGCCCACAGCCTTGGGGGACAGGGGGCGGAGATCTCCACTTT. Translating gives CASSPQPWGTGGGDLHF.

This clonotype has just a few counts. The chain employs TRBV29-1 and TRBJ2-5, with D possibly being TRBD2 (6 bases). V was shortened by 5 bases and J by 4 bases, with 8 bases between the two germline ends. The V gene's germline CDR1 is SQVTM and CDR2 ANQGSEA. The CDR3 has 11 amino acids. CDR3 region: CSVLGGETQYF. CDR3 DNA sequence: TGCAGCGTTCTGGGAGGAGAGACCCAGTACTTC.

This clonotype was recorded a few times. The V and J genes are TRBV5-1 and TRBJ2-2, with 12 bases that match TRBD2. The CDR3 spans 17 residues. Trimming cost V 0 bases and J 0 bases; bases outside gene matches: 0. The germline V gene has CDR1 SGHRS and CDR2 YFSETQ. The CDR3 coding sequence is TGCGCCAGCAGCTTGGGACTAGCGGGAGCGAACACCGGGGAGCTGTTTTTT. Translated, it gives CASSLGLAGANTGELFF.

The sample holds one count of this clonotype. The chain is built from TRBV19 and TRBJ2-3; 8 positions match TRBD2. V was pared by 1 base and J by 11 bases, with 11 bases of the junction left unmatched. The CDR3 extends over 15 amino acids. Germline lookup yields CDR1 LNHDA and CDR2 SQIVND (reference sequence). As DNA, the CDR3 is TGTGCCAGTAGTATAGGGGGCGGGAGGCCTCTTGGGCAGTATTTT. Translation: CASSIGGGRPLGQYF.

This clonotype was detected a few times. The chain employs TRBV19 and TRBJ1-4; unclear D gene. Between the trimmed V and J ends, which lost 3 bases and 1 base, there was a span of 9 bases. Germline-derived CDR1 and CDR2 are LNHDA and SQIVND (reference sequence). The CDR3 runs 15 residues. CDR3 DNA: TGTGCCAGTAGTATCGGAAGGGTAACTAATGAAAAACTGTTTTTT. Its translation is CASSIGRVTNEKLFF.

The V and J genes are TRBV5-6 and TRBJ2-1; no clear D. V lost 4 bases and J 7 bases, leaving 24 bases between the germline ends. Germline V gene data show CDR1 as SGHDT and CDR2 as YYEEEE. The CDR3 consists of 17 residues. For the CDR3, the DNA is TGTGCCAGCAGCGGGCGTAGGCAGGCCGTTTTATGGAATGAGCAGTTCTTC. Its protein is CASSGRRQAVLWNEQFF.

The chain couples TRBV6-1 to TRBJ1-5; tentative D call: TRBD1 (6 bases). The CDR3 extends over 14 amino acids. V lost 5 bases and J 7 bases, leaving 15 bases between the germline ends. Germline lookup yields CDR1 MNHNS and CDR2 SASEGT. The CDR3 sequence is CASSPETGYQPQHF. In DNA, the CDR3 is TGTGCCAGCAGTCCCGAGACAGGTTACCAGCCCCAGCATTTT.

The gene calls are TRBV29-1 and TRBJ1-1, with a possible D match to TRBD1 (6 bases). This CDR3 has 10 residues. CDR1 is SQVTM and CDR2 is ANQGSEA in the germline V gene. V was pared by 5 bases and J by 11 bases, with 12 bases between. The CDR3 DNA reads TGCAGCGTTCAGGGGAGGTGGGCTTTCTTT. Translated: CSVQGRWAFF. Based on the CDR3 plus reference TRBV29-1 and TRBJ1-1, the full variable domain is SAVISQKPSRDICQRGTSLTIQCQVDSQVTMMFWYRQQPGQSLTLIATANQGSEATYESGFVIDKFPISRPNLTFSTLTVSNMSPEDSSIYLCSVQGRWAFFGQGTRLTVV.

This clonotype was picked up many times. V gene TRBV6-1 combines with J gene TRBJ1-5; D remains ambiguous. Deletions cut 6 bases from V and 1 base from J, with 13 bases between. This CDR3 has 15 residues. Per the germline V gene, CDR1 is MNHNS and CDR2 is SASEGT. The CDR3 loop is CASSEPVFSNQPQHF. The DNA of the CDR3 is TGTGCCAGCAGCGAACCCGTTTTCAGCAATCAGCCCCAGCATTTT.

The rearrangement links TRBV12-3 or TRBV12-4 to TRBJ2-5; 7 bases align to TRBD1. This CDR3 is built from 14 residues. The ends lost 6 bases at V and 3 bases at J; junction bases unmatched: 7. CDR3 DNA sequence: TGTGCCAGCAGCAGACCGGGACAGAAAGAGACCCAGTACTTC. Amino acids: CASSRPGQKETQYF.

The chain has TRBV28 and TRBJ2-2, with a weak D call TRBD1 (6 bases). Germline lookup yields CDR1 MDHEN and CDR2 SYDVKM. Trimming removed 4 bases from V and 6 bases from J, with 9 bases in between. This CDR3 is built from 13 residues. This CDR3 is CASSSRGPGELFF. DNA for the CDR3: TGTGCCAGCAGTTCCAGGGGACCCGGGGAGCTGTTTTTT.

This clonotype occurred a few times. This chain uses TRBV5-1 with TRBJ2-7; weak D call: TRBD2 (5 bases). Germline V gives CDR1 SGHRS, CDR2 YFSETQ. The length of the CDR3 is 14 residues. V dropped 0 bases and J dropped 4 bases, with 11 bases sitting between them. The CDR3, as DNA: TGCGCCAGCAGCTTGGCCGGGGAGATTTACGAGCAGTACTTC. Its translation is CASSLAGEIYEQYF.

This chain connects TRBV7-8 to TRBJ2-1; D call uncertain. V was trimmed by 5 bases and J by 9 bases, leaving 14 bases between them. CDR1 and CDR2 from the germline V gene are SGHVS and FQNEAQ. The CDR3 contains 13 residues. The CDR3 DNA reads TGTGCCAGCAGCCCCTGGACCGCCGGTGAGCAGTTCTTC. Its protein product is CASSPWTAGEQFF.

About this clonotype: A much larger clone differs from this one at a single base, so this may be a read error. V is TRBV2 and J is TRBJ1-5, with D hard to call. Trimming took off 7 bases at V and 6 bases at J, with 13 bases between the two ends. The CDR3 consists of 13 residues. From germline, CDR1 is SNHLY and CDR2 FYNNEI. The CDR3 nucleotides are TGTGCCAGCATGGAGGCTATAGGTCAGCCCCAGCATTTT. Its translation: CASMEAIGQPQHF.

The chain couples TRBV7-3 to TRBJ1-6; D is possibly TRBD1 (6 bases). V shed 2 bases and J shed 10 bases, with 12 bases lying between them. This CDR3 is built from 14 residues. Germline V gives CDR1 SGHTA, CDR2 FQGTGA. The CDR3 DNA sequence: TGTGCCAGCAGCTTATCAGGGGCCGGGTCACCCCTCCACTTT. As protein: CASSLSGAGSPLHF.

Notes on this clonotype: A much larger clone sits a single nucleotide away, making a read error possible. The chain is built from TRBV6-1 and TRBJ2-5, with 11 bases fitting TRBD1. CDR1 and CDR2 (germline): MNHNS, SASEGT. The CDR3 contains 17 residues. V dropped 4 bases and J dropped 4; count of bases not matched to a gene: 11. CDR3 protein: CASSGGLRTGGAETQYF. The CDR3 bases are TGTGCCAGCAGTGGGGGCCTCCGGACAGGGGGCGCAGAGACCCAGTACTTC.

The chain carries TRBV11-1 and TRBJ2-2; 12 positions agree with TRBD2. Germline values: CDR1 SGHAT, CDR2 FQDESV (reference sequence). V dropped 5 bases and J dropped 0; count of bases not matched to a gene: 4. This CDR3 comprises 17 residues. The CDR3 DNA reads TGTGCCAGCAGCCCCCGACTAGCGGGGGCGAACACCGGGGAGCTGTTTTTT. It yields the protein CASSPRLAGANTGELFF.

The chain is built from TRBV12-3 or TRBV12-4 and TRBJ2-1, with 7 bases that match TRBD2. CDR3 size: 16 residues. The J segment lost 6 bases and the V segment lost 6 bases, leaving 14 bases of the junction unmatched. CDR3 DNA: TGTGCCAGCAGCCCACCCGGGTTAGCGGGTGGCAATGAGCAGTTCTTC. This translates into CASSPPGLAGGNEQFF.

This clonotype was counted at least ten times. The chain links TRBV28 to TRBJ1-2; tentative D call: TRBD1 (6 bases). This CDR3 spans 15 amino acids. The V and J ends lost 5 bases and 6 bases respectively, with 19 bases between them. Germline CDR1 reads MDHEN; CDR2 reads SYDVKM. CDR3 nucleotide sequence: TGTGCCAGCAGTCCCCCGGGGGGGGCAGGGGATGGCTACACCTTC. It codes for CASSPPGGAGDGYTF.

This clonotype was seen many times. The rearrangement uses TRBV11-2 and TRBJ2-6; tentatively, D is TRBD1 or TRBD2 (5 bases each). Trimming removed 8 bases from V and 0 bases from J, with 23 bases in between. This CDR3 spans 19 amino acids. Germline lookup yields CDR1 SGHAT and CDR2 FQNNGV. DNA for the CDR3: TGTGCCAGCCTCTTCGAGGGGAACTGGATTCGCTCTGGGGCCAACGTCCTGACTTTC. Residues: CASLFEGNWIRSGANVLTF.

This clonotype was counted many times. The chain links TRBV6-2 or TRBV6-3 to TRBJ2-7; perhaps D is TRBD1 or TRBD2 (6 bases each). Germline lookup yields CDR1 MNHEY and CDR2 SVGEGT. V was shortened by 5 bases and J by 6 bases, with 17 bases between the two germline ends. The CDR3 consists of 14 residues. The CDR3 DNA sequence: TGTGCCAGCAGTGCCCTGGGGGGCGCGGGCGAGCAGTACTTC. Its protein is CASSALGGAGEQYF.

In its sample, this clonotype was seen many times. V and J are TRBV27 and TRBJ2-7; perhaps D is TRBD1 or TRBD2 (5 bases each). The CDR3 is made up of 14 amino acids. V shed 2 bases and J shed 4 bases, with 12 bases lying between them. Per the germline V gene, CDR1 is MNHEY and CDR2 is SMNVEV (reference sequence). The CDR3 region is CASSLGGKGYEQYF. The DNA of the CDR3 is TGTGCCAGCAGTTTAGGGGGAAAGGGATACGAGCAGTACTTC.

This clonotype occurred a few times. The chain has TRBV11-2 and TRBJ2-1, with 8 positions matching TRBD2. Trimming cost V 5 bases and J 6 bases; bases outside gene matches: 3. The CDR3 has 13 amino acids. Looked up from germline, CDR1 is SGHAT and CDR2 is FQNNGV. The CDR3 bases are TGTGCCAGCAGCCCAACTAGCGGCAATGAGCAGTTCTTC. It is translated as CASSPTSGNEQFF.